Below, 4 T cell receptor beta chains from the same sample are listed, as sequenced in a study of T cell repertoires in aging, cancer and after chemotherapy. Amplification of TCR beta used genomic DNA extracted from peripheral blood. A mixed TRB-A/B primer pool amplified rearranged TRB by multiplex touch-down PCR. TCRdb ran MiXCR on the multiplex PCR reads and lists one entry per CDR3 protein. The top ten clones hold about half of a sample with some 1,600 distinct CDR3 sequences, 39% of them seen once. The specimen was blood. Source of these receptors: a human donor with a solid tumor.

This sequence joins TRBV5-6 and TRBJ2-7; 8 bases match TRBD1. CDR1 is SGHDT and CDR2 is YYEEEE in the germline V gene. Losses at the gene ends were 4 bases for V and 4 bases for J; bases not matched to a gene: 7. The CDR3 runs 14 residues. The CDR3 is CASSPLGQGYEQYF. The CDR3 DNA is TGTGCCAGCAGCCCCCTAGGACAGGGATACGAGCAGTACTTC.

This sequence joins TRBV28 and TRBJ2-7; TRBD1 is a possible D gene (5 bases). CDR3 length equals 15 residues. CDR1 and CDR2 from the germline V gene are MDHEN and SYDVKM. V gave up 3 bases and J gave up 7 bases, with 19 bases separating them. CDR3 nucleotides: TGTGCCAGCAGTTTCTTGGACATGGGCCTGAGGGAGCAGTACTTC. Its translation: CASSFLDMGLREQYF.

This clonotype turned up a few times. The V and J genes are TRBV12-3 or TRBV12-4 and TRBJ1-4, with D possibly matching TRBD1 (5 bases). Trimming left V 5 bases short and J 6 bases short, with 7 bases between. This CDR3 is 12 amino acids long. As DNA, the CDR3 is TGTGCCAGCAGTCCGGGGGATGAAAAACTGTTTTTT. Translated: CASSPGDEKLFF.

The sample holds a few counts of this clonotype. The rearrangement joins TRBV6-5 to TRBJ2-3, with D possibly matching TRBD1 (6 bases). The CDR3 contains 14 residues. The germline V and J ends were trimmed by 4 bases and 0 bases, with 8 bases remaining between them. Germline V gives CDR1 MNHEY, CDR2 SVGAGI. The CDR3 sequence: CASSSGQSTDTQYF. The CDR3 nucleotides read TGTGCCAGCAGTTCTGGACAGAGCACAGATACGCAGTATTTT.